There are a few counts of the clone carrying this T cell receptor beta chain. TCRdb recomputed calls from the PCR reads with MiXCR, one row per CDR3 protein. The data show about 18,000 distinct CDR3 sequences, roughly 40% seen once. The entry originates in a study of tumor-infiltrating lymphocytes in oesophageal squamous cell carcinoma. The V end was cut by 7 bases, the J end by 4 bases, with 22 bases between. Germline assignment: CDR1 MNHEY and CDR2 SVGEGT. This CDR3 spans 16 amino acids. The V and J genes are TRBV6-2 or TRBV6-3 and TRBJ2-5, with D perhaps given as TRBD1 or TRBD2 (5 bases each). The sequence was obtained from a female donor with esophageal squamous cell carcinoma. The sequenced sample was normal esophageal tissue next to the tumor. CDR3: CASTRGRGRRTETQYF. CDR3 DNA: TGTGCCAGCACAAGAGGTCGGGGACGCAGAACAGAGACCCAGTACTTC.